Listed below are T cell receptor beta chains from one sample, sequenced in a study of T cell changes during pregnancy in multiple sclerosis. The method was immunoSEQ multiplex PCR; TCRdb's version includes in-frame clones alone and lacks a portion of them. There are more than 90,000 clones in the sample; 92% occur only once, and roughly 1.4% lies in the top ten. The specimen comprised peripheral blood, sampled in the first trimester of pregnancy. All receptors derive from a female donor with multiple sclerosis, enrolled in a pregnancy study. The CDR3 runs from the conserved cysteine through the conserved F or W. A D gene is named only where the DNA matches it firmly. Only some rows state a clone size, as once, few, many or a class for expanded clones.

TRBD2,-,TRBJ2-7,TRBV27,15,TGTGCCAGCAGTCCTCGACTAGCGCTTTCCTACGAGCAGTACTTC,CASSPRLALSYEQYF
-,-,TRBJ2-3,TRBV27,14,TGTGCCAGCAGTATATCTCCTGACTCGGATACGCAGTATTTT,CASSISPDSDTQYF
TRBD2,-,TRBJ2-1,TRBV4-1,18,TGCGCCAGCAGCCACCCCACTTCGCGACTAGCGGGAGGGCAAGAGCAGTTCTTC,CASSHPTSRLAGGQEQFF
TRBD1,few,TRBJ1-1,TRBV13,15,TGTGCCAGCAGCCTTATCGGACAGGGGAACACTGAAGCTTTCTTT,CASSLIGQGNTEAFF
TRBD2,-,TRBJ2-5,TRBV7-9,15,TGTGCCAGCAGCTTTGGGGGACTAGAGACAGAGACCCAGTACTTC,CASSFGGLETETQYF
-,once,TRBJ1-1,TRBV10-3,13,TGTGCCATCAGGGACACCATGAACACTGAAGCTTTCTTT,CAIRDTMNTEAFF
-,-,TRBJ2-7,TRBV21-1,14,TGTGCCAGCAACGGAGGGAGGTGGTGCTACGAGCAGTACTTC,CASNGGRWCYEQYF
TRBD2,-,TRBJ2-5,TRBV7-2,16,TGTGCCAGCAGCAAAGGGAGGGACTCCGGAGGGGAGACCCAGTACTTC,CASSKGRDSGGETQYF
-,few,TRBJ2-7,TRBV21-1,17,TGTGCCAGCAGCCTCCGAGCTTGGCGGGCGATGATCTACGAGCAGTACTTC,CASSLRAWRAMIYEQYF
TRBD1,-,TRBJ1-1,TRBV19,14,TGTGCCAGTAGTATCAGGGGGCCGAACACTGAAGCTTTCTTT,CASSIRGPNTEAFF
-,-,TRBJ2-7,TRBV7-8,14,TGTGCCAGCCAGGGGGGAGAGGGGATGTACGAGCAGTACTTC,CASQGGEGMYEQYF
-,-,TRBJ2-7,TRBV5-1,11,TGCGCCAGCAGCTTGGTTCGGCGGGGGTACTTC,CASSLVRRGYF
-,-,TRBJ2-5,TRBV27,13,TGTGCCAGCAGTTTAGGCAGGGCGGAGACCCAGTACTTC,CASSLGRAETQYF
-,-,TRBJ2-3,TRBV28,16,TGTGCCAGCAGTTTGTGGCTAGATACAGGGACAGATACGCAGTATTTT,CASSLWLDTGTDTQYF
TRBD1,few,TRBJ1-2,TRBV6-1,15,TGTGCCAGCAGTGAAGGACAGGGCGGCTTCTATGGCTACACCTTC,CASSEGQGGFYGYTF
-,-,TRBJ2-7,TRBV30,12,TGTGTCTGGAGTACGACACCAGTAGAGCAGTACTTC,CVWSTTPVEQYF
TRBD1,-,TRBJ1-1,TRBV18,16,TGTGCCAGCTCACTTCAACAGGGGGGCGGAGATACTGAAGCTTTCTTT,CASSLQQGGGDTEAFF
-,-,TRBJ1-5,TRBV18,19,TGTGCCAGCTCACCACCGGGGGTCACAGCAGGACAGATCAATCAGCCCCAGCATTTT,CASSPPGVTAGQINQPQHF
TRBD1,-,TRBJ1-2,TRBV6-1,19,TGTGCCAGCAGTGAAAAAAGTACCCCCTCGACAGGGTCCCTATATGGCTACACCTTC,CASSEKSTPSTGSLYGYTF
TRBD1,-,TRBJ1-1,TRBV6-1,14,TGTGCCAGCAGCTGGGACAGGGGCAACACTGAAGCTTTCTTT,CASSWDRGNTEAFF
TRBD1,-,TRBJ1-4,TRBV25-1,16,TGTGCCAGCAGTGACCGGGACAGCCTGTACAATGAAAAACTGTTTTTT,CASSDRDSLYNEKLFF
TRBD1,-,TRBJ1-2,TRBV19,15,TGTGCCAGTAGTATTGGGGACAGGGATAAGTATGGCTACACCTTC,CASSIGDRDKYGYTF
-,once,TRBJ2-7,TRBV7-8,16,TGTGCCAGCAGCTTAAATTGGGGGACACTTGTCTACGAGCAGTACTTC,CASSLNWGTLVYEQYF
-,-,TRBJ2-2,TRBV6-5,14,TGTGCCAGCAGTTACTACGGAAGCGACGGGGAGCTGTTTTTT,CASSYYGSDGELFF
TRBD2,-,TRBJ2-7,TRBV5-4,13,TGTGCCACTTCTAGCGGGAGTTCGTACGAGCAGTACTTC,CATSSGSSYEQYF
-,-,TRBJ1-1,TRBV25-1,14,TGTGCCAGCAGTGAACACAGGGTGAACACTGAAGCTTTCTTT,CASSEHRVNTEAFF
-,-,TRBJ2-3,TRBV7-9,15,TGTGCCAGCAGCAACTCAGGGGCCGGGGCAGATACGCAGTATTTT,CASSNSGAGADTQYF
-,-,TRBJ2-7,TRBV27,16,TGTGCCAGCAGTCGCGAAACGGGGGTGGGACCATACGAGCAGTACTTC,CASSRETGVGPYEQYF
-,-,TRBJ1-5,TRBV28,15,TGTGCCAGCATGCCTAGGGGCTTTGGCAATCAGCCCCAGCATTTT,CASMPRGFGNQPQHF
TRBD2,-,TRBJ2-7,TRBV2,15,TGTGCCAGCAGGGAAAGACTAGCGGGAGGCCCCGAGCAGTACTTC,CASRERLAGGPEQYF
-,-,TRBJ2-7,TRBV5-6,14,TGTGCCAGCAGCTTTCGCGGTAACTCCTACGAGCAGTACTTC,CASSFRGNSYEQYF
-,-,TRBJ1-1,TRBV7-2,13,TGTGCCAGCAGCCCCTATCTGAACACTGAAGCTTTCTTT,CASSPYLNTEAFF
-,-,TRBJ2-7,TRBV7-3,14,TGTGCCAGCAGCGTAAGACCTCAGGGCTACGAGCAGTACTTC,CASSVRPQGYEQYF
TRBD2,-,TRBJ2-7,TRBV9,19,TGTGCCAGCAGCCCCAGCCCGTATAGCGGGACCTTGAGCTCCTACGAGCAGTACTTC,CASSPSPYSGTLSSYEQYF
-,-,TRBJ2-7,TRBV19,14,TGTGCCAGTAGTATAGGGGGACAATCCTACGAGCAGTACTTC,CASSIGGQSYEQYF
TRBD2,once,TRBJ2-7,TRBV4-1,14,TGCGCCAGCAGCCAAACTAGCGGGGGATACGAGCAGTACTTC,CASSQTSGGYEQYF
TRBD2,-,TRBJ2-7,TRBV30,15,TGTGCCTGGAGTGTTGGGCTAGCGGGAGCTCACGAGCAGTACTTC,CAWSVGLAGAHEQYF
TRBD1,-,TRBJ2-7,TRBV5-6,16,TGTGCCAGCAGCTTGAATAGGGGACAGGGGTACACCGAGCAGTACTTC,CASSLNRGQGYTEQYF
TRBD1,-,TRBJ2-1,TRBV7-9,16,TGTGCCAGCAGCCCGGACAGGGGGAAGCCCTACAATGAGCAGTTCTTC,CASSPDRGKPYNEQFF
-,-,TRBJ1-2,TRBV30,14,TGTGCCTGGAGTGGGACAGTTCCCGACTATGGCTACACCTTC,CAWSGTVPDYGYTF
TRBD2,-,TRBJ2-1,TRBV28,16,TGTGCCAGCAGTTCCACCGGGACTAGCGCGTACAATGAGCAGTTCTTC,CASSSTGTSAYNEQFF
-,-,TRBJ1-1,TRBV28,14,TGTGCCAGCAGTTTACCCCGGAGGAGCACTGAAGCTTTCTTT,CASSLPRRSTEAFF
-,few,TRBJ1-2,TRBV28,12,TGTGCCAACTACGAAGAAAACTATGGCTACACCTTC,CANYEENYGYTF
-,-,TRBJ2-1,TRBV19,16,TGTGCCAGTAGTATTGGAAGGGTGGGGCTTTACAATGAGCAGTTCTTC,CASSIGRVGLYNEQFF
-,-,TRBJ2-3,TRBV4-1,18,TGCGCCAGCAGCCAAACCAGAAGGGGGACACTTAGCACAGATACGCAGTATTTT,CASSQTRRGTLSTDTQYF